The sequence of this T cell receptor beta chain was determined in a study of tumor-infiltrating lymphocytes in localized non-small cell lung cancer. Produced via immunoSEQ multiplex PCR; TCRdb's table is partial and in-frame only. Of approximately 13,000 clones in the sample, about 71% were seen once. Sequencing was done on a sample of lung tumor tissue. This TCR was recovered from a human donor with non-small cell lung cancer.

The CDR3 region has the DNA TGTGCCAGCAGCTTTACTAGCGTCTACGAGCAGTACTTC. It encodes CASSFTSVYEQYF. The V call is TRBV7-2, the J call TRBJ2-7, with TRBD2 matching 7 bases. Losses at the gene ends were 3 bases for V and 3 bases for J; bases not matched to a gene: 2. The CDR3 runs to 13 residues. Germline CDR1 and CDR2: SGHTA and FQGNSA.